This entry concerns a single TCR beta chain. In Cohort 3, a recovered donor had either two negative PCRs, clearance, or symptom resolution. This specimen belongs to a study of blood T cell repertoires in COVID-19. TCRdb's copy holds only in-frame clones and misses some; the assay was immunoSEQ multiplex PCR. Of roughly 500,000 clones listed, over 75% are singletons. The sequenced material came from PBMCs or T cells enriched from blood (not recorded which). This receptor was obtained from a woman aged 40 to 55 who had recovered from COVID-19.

The chain's CDR3 is CASSYSQGAIAFF. The CDR3 coding sequence is TGTGCCAGCAGTTATTCCCAGGGGGCAATAGCTTTCTTT. This sequence joins TRBV6-2 or TRBV6-3 and TRBJ1-1, with 8 bases matching TRBD1. This CDR3 is built from 13 residues. J was trimmed by 10 bases and V by 3 bases; bases with no gene match: 7. Germline V gene sequence: CDR1 MNHEY, CDR2 SVGEGT.